These 24 T cell receptor beta chains were sequenced from one sample in a study of blood T cell repertoires in COVID-19. Method: immunoSEQ multiplex PCR; TCRdb's copy keeps in-frame clones and lacks some. The table includes about 230,000 clones, 85% to 90% detected once. The source material was peripheral blood. The receptors were gathered from a middle-aged man with COVID-19, enrolled during active disease.

J is TRBJ1-4 and V is TRBV30, with 8 bases that match TRBD1. Germline-derived CDR1 and CDR2 are GTSNPN and SVGIG (reference sequence). The CDR3 sequence is 13 residues long. The V and J ends lost 0 bases and 14 bases, in that order; junction bases with no gene match: 8. The CDR3 nucleotides read TGTGCCTGGAGTGTAAACAGGGGGGAACATCTGTTTTTT. It yields the protein CAWSVNRGEHLFF.

The chain combines TRBV7-9 with TRBJ2-1; 7 bases are shared with TRBD1. The CDR3 is 15 amino acids. V shed 4 bases, J shed 3 bases, and the junction held 6 bases outside the gene matches. Germline assignment: CDR1 SEHNR and CDR2 FQNEAQ (reference sequence). CDR3 DNA sequence: TGTGCCAGCAGCTCCACAGGGGAAGACTACAATGAGCAGTTCTTC. It codes for CASSSTGEDYNEQFF.

J is TRBJ1-1 and V is TRBV7-8; the D is unclear. Trimming stripped 1 base from V and 3 bases from J, with 6 bases between. Germline CDR1 is SGHVS and CDR2 is FQNEAQ. This CDR3 comprises 13 residues. This chain's CDR3 is CASSLVTDTEAFF. In DNA form, the CDR3 reads TGTGCCAGCAGCTTAGTTACAGACACTGAAGCTTTCTTT. Using reference TRBV7-8 and TRBJ1-1 for the parts outside the CDR3, the full variable domain is GAGVSQSPRYKVAKRGQDVALRCDPISGHVSLFWYQQALGQGPEFLTYFQNEAQLDKSGLPSDRFFAERPEGSVSTLKIQRTQQEDSAVYLCASSLVTDTEAFFGQGTRLTVV.

V is TRBV7-8 and J is TRBJ1-1; 9 bases agree with TRBD1. Germline V gives CDR1 SGHVS, CDR2 FQNEAQ. The CDR3 spans 15 residues. Trimming took 4 bases from V and 2 from J; bases not matched to a gene: 5. This chain's CDR3 is CASSSRDRVNTEAFF. CDR3 coding DNA: TGTGCCAGCAGCTCGAGGGACAGGGTAAACACTGAAGCTTTCTTT.

This rearrangement joins TRBV2 to TRBJ1-1; 8 nucleotides line up with TRBD1. The CDR3 loop spans 16 amino acids. J was trimmed by 1 base and V by 6 bases; bases with no gene match: 10. The germline gives CDR1 SNHLY, CDR2 FYNNEI. The CDR3 protein is CASRIRQGTPNTEAFF. The CDR3 DNA reads as TGTGCCAGCAGAATCAGACAGGGGACCCCGAACACTGAAGCTTTCTTT.

The chain joins TRBV4-1 to TRBJ1-2; D unresolved. The CDR3 covers 16 residues. Germline loops: CDR1 MGHRA, CDR2 YSYEKL. The V end was cut by 0 bases, the J end by 7 bases, with 18 bases between. The CDR3 DNA reads TGCGCCAGCAGCCAAGACACAGACGTGCCGATTAGTGGCTACACCTTC. Translating it yields CASSQDTDVPISGYTF.

CDR3 sequence (DNA): TGTGCCAGCAGCACCAGGACTAGCGGGGGCCTATCCTACAATGAGCAGTTCTTC. It is translated as CASSTRTSGGLSYNEQFF. The chain combines TRBV7-2 with TRBJ2-1; 13 bases are shared with TRBD2. The CDR3 spans 18 residues. Germline V lookup: CDR1 SGHTA, CDR2 FQGNSA. The V gene end was trimmed by 5 bases and the J gene end by 1 base; junction bases not matched to a gene: 8. Drawing the rest from reference TRBV7-2 and TRBJ2-1, the complete variable domain is GAGVSQSPSNKVTEKGKDVELRCDPISGHTALYWYRQSLGQGLEFLIYFQGNSAPDKSGLPSDRFSAERTGGSVSTLTIQRTQQEDSAVYLCASSTRTSGGLSYNEQFFGPGTRLTVL.

The gene calls are TRBV10-3 and TRBJ1-1; a weak D match, TRBD1 (6 bases). The V gene's germline CDR1 is ENHRY and CDR2 SYGVKD. The CDR3 is 13 amino acids. The V and J ends lost 8 bases and 1 base respectively, with 11 bases between them. The CDR3 sequence is CAIGRGGNTEAFF. The DNA for the CDR3 is TGTGCCATCGGCAGAGGGGGGAACACTGAAGCTTTCTTT.

This chain links TRBV27 with TRBJ2-4; 10 nucleotides agree with TRBD1. V lost 5 bases and J lost 8; bases outside the gene matches: 18. This CDR3 contains 18 residues. Germline values: CDR1 MNHEY, CDR2 SMNVEV (reference sequence). The CDR3 DNA is TGTGCCAGCAGTCCCCGGGACAGGGGCCCCAATTTGGTGGACATTCAGTACTTC. Its translation: CASSPRDRGPNLVDIQYF.

This clone was seen a few times. The J gene is TRBJ1-2, the V gene TRBV27, with 9 bases aligning to TRBD1. The CDR3 has 16 residues. The J segment lost 3 bases and the V segment lost 6 bases, leaving 11 bases of the junction unmatched. In germline, CDR1 is MNHEY, CDR2 SMNVEV (reference sequence). CDR3 bases: TGTGCCAGCAGGACGGACAGGGGTTTTTCTGACTATGGCTACACCTTC. Translated: CASRTDRGFSDYGYTF.

The V call is TRBV5-1, the J call TRBJ1-6; D remains ambiguous. The ends were cut back, 0 bases at V and 8 bases at J, with 12 bases in the middle. CDR3 length: 15 amino acids. CDR1 is SGHRS, CDR2 YFSETQ, per germline. The DNA for the CDR3 is TGCGCCAGCAGCTTGGAAGGAGCCTTGCATTCACCCCTCCACTTT. As protein: CASSLEGALHSPLHF. Combining the CDR3 with reference TRBV5-1 and TRBJ1-6 gives the whole variable domain KAGVTQTPRYLIKTRGQQVTLSCSPISGHRSVSWYQQTPGQGLQFLFEYFSETQRNKGNFPGRFSGRQFSNSRSEMNVSTLELGDSALYLCASSLEGALHSPLHFGNGTRLTVT.

The V and J genes are TRBV6-5 and TRBJ1-1, with D maybe TRBD1 (6 bases). Germline V gives CDR1 MNHEY, CDR2 SVGAGI. Trimming removed 0 bases from V and 1 base from J, with 12 bases in between. CDR3 size: 16 residues. This CDR3 reads CASSYSIDRPNTEAFF. The DNA for the CDR3 is TGTGCCAGCAGTTACTCGATAGACAGGCCGAACACTGAAGCTTTCTTT.

The J gene is TRBJ2-7, the V gene TRBV7-3; 7 nucleotides match TRBD2. The CDR3 is 16 residues long. Per the germline V gene, CDR1 is SGHTA and CDR2 is FQGTGA. Unmatched junction bases numbered 7, after V lost 2 bases and J lost 0 bases. The CDR3 region is CASSLSGGGSSYEQYF. The CDR3 DNA sequence: TGTGCCAGCAGCTTATCGGGCGGCGGGAGCTCCTACGAGCAGTACTTC.

V gene TRBV5-8 combines with J gene TRBJ1-5; 7 bases map to TRBD1. Germline CDR1 is SGHTS and CDR2 is YDEGEE. This CDR3 is 15 amino acids long. The V and J ends lost 0 bases and 4 bases, in that order; junction bases with no gene match: 4. In DNA, the CDR3 is TGTGCCAGCAGCTTGGGACAGGGTGTAAATCAGCCCCAGCATTTT. It yields the protein CASSLGQGVNQPQHF.

The rearrangement uses TRBV6-6 and TRBJ2-3, with 11 nucleotides matching TRBD2. CDR3 length: 16 residues. Looked up from germline, CDR1 is MNHNY and CDR2 is SVGAGI (reference sequence). The ends lost 0 bases at V and 3 bases at J; junction bases unmatched: 2. The CDR3, as DNA: TGTGCCAGCAGTTACTCTAGCGGGGGGGGAACAGATACGCAGTATTTT. Translating gives CASSYSSGGGTDTQYF.

CDR3 sequence: CASSLAARLENEKLFF. The CDR3 DNA is TGCGCCAGCAGCTTGGCCGCCAGGCTCGAAAATGAAAAACTGTTTTTT. The chain links TRBV5-1 to TRBJ1-4; D is undetermined. The CDR3 is 16 amino acids. Germline-derived CDR1 and CDR2 are SGHRS and YFSETQ. V lost 0 bases, J lost 5 bases, and 14 bases lay in between.

The chain couples TRBV11-3 to TRBJ1-1; D gene unclear. There are 13 residues in the CDR3. The ends were cut back, 0 bases at V and 2 bases at J, with 4 bases in the middle. Germline V lookup: CDR1 SGHNT, CDR2 YENEEA. This CDR3 reads CASSLDPNTEAFF. For the CDR3, the DNA is TGTGCCAGCAGCTTAGATCCTAACACTGAAGCTTTCTTT.

The V gene is TRBV7-2, the J gene TRBJ2-7, with 10 bases identical to TRBD2. The CDR3 totals 16 residues. CDR1 and CDR2 from the germline V gene are SGHTA and FQGNSA. V was pared by 1 base and J by 2 bases, with 5 bases of the junction left unmatched. The CDR3 bases are TGTGCCAGCAGCTTAGGAGCGGGGGGGACCACCTACGAGCAGTACTTC. This gives the protein CASSLGAGGTTYEQYF.

J is TRBJ2-1 and V is TRBV4-1; TRBD2 agrees at 12 bases. This CDR3 is built from 21 residues. The germline V gene has CDR1 MGHRA and CDR2 YSYEKL. V was pared by 4 bases and J by 0 bases, with 16 bases of the junction left unmatched. The CDR3 DNA reads as TGCGCCAGCAGCCTAAGAGGGAGGGCTAGCGGGGGGGCTATCTCCTACAATGAGCAGTTCTTC. Its protein product is CASSLRGRASGGAISYNEQFF.

V usage is TRBV3-1 (or the pseudogene TRBV3-2) and J usage is TRBJ1-5, with D tentatively TRBD1 (6 bases). Germline assignment: CDR1 LGHDT and CDR2 YNNKEL (reference sequence). V dropped 1 base and J dropped 6 bases, with 16 bases sitting between them. The CDR3 runs 16 residues. CDR3 nucleotide sequence: TGTGCCAGCAGCCAAGGAAGGGGCCAGGGGCGTCAGCCCCAGCATTTT. It codes for CASSQGRGQGRQPQHF.

CDR3 sequence: CSARSGFEQYF. In DNA form, the CDR3 reads TGCAGTGCTAGATCCGGGTTCGAGCAGTACTTC. J is TRBJ2-7 and V is TRBV20-1; no reliable D call. Between the trimmed V and J ends, which lost 2 bases and 6 bases, there was a span of 8 bases. The CDR3 spans 11 residues. Looked up from germline, CDR1 is DFQATT and CDR2 is SNEGSKA (reference sequence).

The V call is TRBV5-8, the J call TRBJ2-7; 13 nucleotides agree with TRBD2. From germline, CDR1 is SGHTS and CDR2 YDEGEE. J lost 7 bases, V lost 4 bases, and 11 bases had no gene match. The CDR3 is made up of 16 amino acids. CDR3 amino acids: CASSHRLAGGVSEQYF. Here the CDR3 DNA reads TGTGCCAGCAGCCACAGACTAGCGGGAGGTGTTTCGGAGCAGTACTTC.

The chain joins TRBV18 to TRBJ2-3, with D hard to call. V lost 5 bases to trimming and J lost 0 bases, with 6 bases between them. The CDR3 spans 13 residues. Germline assignment: CDR1 KGHSH and CDR2 LQKENI. The CDR3 spells CASSTTSTDTQYF. CDR3 nucleotides: TGTGCCAGCTCAACTACTAGCACAGATACGCAGTATTTT.

This clone has only one observation. This chain uses TRBV7-9 with TRBJ1-6; 7 nucleotides match TRBD1. Germline CDR1 and CDR2: SEHNR and FQNEAQ (reference sequence). The V and J ends lost 4 bases and 5 bases, in that order; junction bases with no gene match: 2. The length of the CDR3 is 14 residues. In DNA, the CDR3 is TGTGCCAGCAGCTCAGGACAGGATAATTCACCCCTCCACTTT. Translation gives CASSSGQDNSPLHF.